This T cell receptor (beta chain) was identified in a study of T cells after yellow fever vaccination. As for the study in general: Fractions of low cell number were prepared using SMART-Seq v4 Ultra Low Input.

TCRdb re-derived calls from the 5' RACE reads in MiXCR, one entry per CDR3 protein. The sample shows hundreds of thousands of distinct CDR3 sequences, about 15% of them seen only once. Overall study findings and caveats: Re-detected after boosting: most primary clones, more than 95% of CD4 and under 90% of CD8. The study noted that FACS-sorted repertoires could contain abundant clonotypes contaminating from the bulk population. Clonotype sharing between CD4 and CD8 compartments was small.

This CDR3 is built from 12 residues. On this clonotype: The antigen is undetermined.

This rearrangement joins TRBV21-1 to TRBJ2-7. TRBV21-1 is a pseudogene. The sequence derives from a man younger than 35 who received the YFV17D yellow fever vaccine. The starting material was PBMCs, obtained 5 to 6 days after the first yellow fever vaccination. CDR3 nucleotide sequence: TGTGCCCCAGGAAGGGTATCCTACGAGCAGTACGTC. Protein sequence: CAPGRVSYEQYV.